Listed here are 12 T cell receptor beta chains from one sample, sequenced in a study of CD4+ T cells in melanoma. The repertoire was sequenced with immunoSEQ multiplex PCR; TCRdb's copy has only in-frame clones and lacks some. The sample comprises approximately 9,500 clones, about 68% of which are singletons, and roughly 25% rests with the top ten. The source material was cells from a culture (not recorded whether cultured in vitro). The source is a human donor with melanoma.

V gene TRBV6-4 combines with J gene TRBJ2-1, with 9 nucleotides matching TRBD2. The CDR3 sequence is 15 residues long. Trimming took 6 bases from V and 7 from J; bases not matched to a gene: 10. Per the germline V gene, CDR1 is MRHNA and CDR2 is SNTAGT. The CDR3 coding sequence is TGTGCCAGCAGCTTAGGGGCGGGGGGGCCAAATGAGCAGTTCTTC. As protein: CASSLGAGGPNEQFF.

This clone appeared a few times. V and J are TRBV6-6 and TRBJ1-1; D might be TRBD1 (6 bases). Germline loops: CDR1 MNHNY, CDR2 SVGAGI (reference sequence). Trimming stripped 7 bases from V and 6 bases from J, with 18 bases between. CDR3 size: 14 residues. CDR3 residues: CASNTQGGLSEAFF. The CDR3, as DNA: TGTGCCAGCAATACACAGGGAGGCTTATCTGAAGCTTTCTTT.

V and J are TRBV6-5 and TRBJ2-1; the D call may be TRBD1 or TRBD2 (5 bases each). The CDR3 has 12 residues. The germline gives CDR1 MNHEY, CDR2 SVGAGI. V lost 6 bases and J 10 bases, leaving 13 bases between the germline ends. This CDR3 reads CASSPGDREQFF. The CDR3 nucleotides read TGTGCCAGCAGCCCCGGGGACCGCGAGCAGTTCTTC.

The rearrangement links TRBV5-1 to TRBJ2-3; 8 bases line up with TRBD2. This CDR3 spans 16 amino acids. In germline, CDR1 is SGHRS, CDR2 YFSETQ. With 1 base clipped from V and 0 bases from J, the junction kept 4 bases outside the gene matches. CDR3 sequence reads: CASSLLGTRSTDTQYF. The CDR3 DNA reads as TGCGCCAGCAGCTTGTTGGGGACTAGAAGCACAGATACGCAGTATTTT. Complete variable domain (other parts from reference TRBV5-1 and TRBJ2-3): KAGVTQTPRYLIKTRGQQVTLSCSPISGHRSVSWYQQTPGQGLQFLFEYFSETQRNKGNFPGRFSGRQFSNSRSEMNVSTLELGDSALYLCASSLLGTRSTDTQYFGPGTRLTVL.

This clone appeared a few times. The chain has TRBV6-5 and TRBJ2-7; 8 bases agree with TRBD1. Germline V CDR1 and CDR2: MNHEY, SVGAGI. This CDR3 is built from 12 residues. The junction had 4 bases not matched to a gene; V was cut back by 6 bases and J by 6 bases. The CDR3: CASRQGASEQYF. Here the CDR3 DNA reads TGTGCCAGCAGGCAGGGGGCGTCCGAGCAGTACTTC.

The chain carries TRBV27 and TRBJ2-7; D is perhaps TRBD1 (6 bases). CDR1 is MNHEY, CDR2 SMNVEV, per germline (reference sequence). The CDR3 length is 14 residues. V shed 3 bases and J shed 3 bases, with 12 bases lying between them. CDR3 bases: TGTGCCAGCAGTTTGATCGGACAGCTCTACGAGCAGTACTTC. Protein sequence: CASSLIGQLYEQYF.

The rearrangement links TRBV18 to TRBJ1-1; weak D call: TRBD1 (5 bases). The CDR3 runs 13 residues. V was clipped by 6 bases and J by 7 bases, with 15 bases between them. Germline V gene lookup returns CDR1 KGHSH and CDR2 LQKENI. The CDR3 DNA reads TGTGCCAGCTCGTATGGGACGGACAATGAAGCTTTCTTT. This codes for CASSYGTDNEAFF.

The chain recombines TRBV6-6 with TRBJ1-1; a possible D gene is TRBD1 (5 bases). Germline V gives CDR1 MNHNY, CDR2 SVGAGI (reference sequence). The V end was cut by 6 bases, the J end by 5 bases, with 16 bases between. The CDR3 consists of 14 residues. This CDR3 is CASRPGIQVTEAFF. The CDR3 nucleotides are TGTGCCAGCAGGCCAGGGATTCAGGTGACTGAAGCTTTCTTT.

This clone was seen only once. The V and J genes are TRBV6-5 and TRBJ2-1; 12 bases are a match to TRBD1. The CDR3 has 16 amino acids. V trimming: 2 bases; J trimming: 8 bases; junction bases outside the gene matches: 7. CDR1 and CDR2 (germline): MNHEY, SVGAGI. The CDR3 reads CASSYAGTGGVDEQFF. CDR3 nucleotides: TGTGCCAGCAGTTACGCCGGGACAGGGGGCGTGGATGAGCAGTTCTTC.

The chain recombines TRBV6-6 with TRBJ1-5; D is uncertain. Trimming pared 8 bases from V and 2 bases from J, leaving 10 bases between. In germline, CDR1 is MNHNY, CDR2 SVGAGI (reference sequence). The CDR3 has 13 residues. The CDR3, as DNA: TGTGCCAGCTCCGTTCTTGGCAATCAGCCCCAGCATTTT. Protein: CASSVLGNQPQHF.

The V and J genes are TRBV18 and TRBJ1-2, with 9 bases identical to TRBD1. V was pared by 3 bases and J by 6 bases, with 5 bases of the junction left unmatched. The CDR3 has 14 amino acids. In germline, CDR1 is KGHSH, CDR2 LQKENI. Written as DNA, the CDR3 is TGTGCCAGCTCACCCGGGACAGGGTGGGATGGCTACACCTTC. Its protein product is CASSPGTGWDGYTF. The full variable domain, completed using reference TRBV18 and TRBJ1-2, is NAGVMQNPRHLVRRRGQEARLRCSPMKGHSHVYWYRQLPEEGLKFMVYLQKENIIDESGMPKERFSAEFPKEGPSILRIQQVVRGDSAAYFCASSPGTGWDGYTFGSGTRLTVV.

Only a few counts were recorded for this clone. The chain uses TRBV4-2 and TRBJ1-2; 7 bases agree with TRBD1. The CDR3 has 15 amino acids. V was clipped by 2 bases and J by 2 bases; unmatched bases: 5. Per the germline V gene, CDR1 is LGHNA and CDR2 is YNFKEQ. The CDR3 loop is CASSQYEQGNYGYTF. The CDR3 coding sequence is TGTGCCAGCAGCCAATATGAACAGGGGAACTATGGCTACACCTTC.